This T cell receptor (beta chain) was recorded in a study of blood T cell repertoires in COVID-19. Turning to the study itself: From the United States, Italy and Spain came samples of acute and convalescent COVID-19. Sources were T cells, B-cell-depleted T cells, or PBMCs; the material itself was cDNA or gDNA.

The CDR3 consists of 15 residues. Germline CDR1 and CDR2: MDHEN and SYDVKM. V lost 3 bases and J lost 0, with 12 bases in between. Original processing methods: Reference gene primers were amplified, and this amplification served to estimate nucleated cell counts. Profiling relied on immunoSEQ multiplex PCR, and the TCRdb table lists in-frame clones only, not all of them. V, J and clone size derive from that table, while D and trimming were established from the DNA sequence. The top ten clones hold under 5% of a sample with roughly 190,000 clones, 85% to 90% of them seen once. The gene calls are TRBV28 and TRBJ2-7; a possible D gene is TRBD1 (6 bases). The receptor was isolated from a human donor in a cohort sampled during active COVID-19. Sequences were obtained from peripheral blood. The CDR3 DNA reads TGTGCCAGCAGTTTGGGGGCAGAGAGCTCCTACGAGCAGTACTTC. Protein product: CASSLGAESSYEQYF.